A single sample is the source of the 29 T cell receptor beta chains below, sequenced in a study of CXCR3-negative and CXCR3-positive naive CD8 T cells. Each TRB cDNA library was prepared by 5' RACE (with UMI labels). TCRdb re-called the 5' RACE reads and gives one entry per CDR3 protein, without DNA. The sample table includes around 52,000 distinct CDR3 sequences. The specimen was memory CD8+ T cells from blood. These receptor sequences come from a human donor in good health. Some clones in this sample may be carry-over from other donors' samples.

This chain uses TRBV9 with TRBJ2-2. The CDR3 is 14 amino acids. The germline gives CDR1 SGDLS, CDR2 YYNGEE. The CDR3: CASSVLVGTRELFF.

The CDR3 sequence: CASSWGQATYEQYF. The chain is built from TRBV19 and TRBJ2-7; absent DNA, TCRdb's TRBD1 call cannot be checked. This CDR3 is 14 amino acids long. Germline values: CDR1 LNHDA, CDR2 SQIVND (reference sequence).

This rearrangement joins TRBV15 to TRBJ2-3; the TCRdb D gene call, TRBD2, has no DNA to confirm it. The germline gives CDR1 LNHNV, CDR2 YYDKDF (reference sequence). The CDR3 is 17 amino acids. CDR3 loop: CATSRGLAGGPTDTQYF. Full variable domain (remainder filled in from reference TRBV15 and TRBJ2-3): DAMVIQNPRYQVTQFGKPVTLSCSQTLNHNVMYWYQQKSSQAPKLLFHYYDKDFNNEADTPDNFQSRRPNTSFCFLDIRSPGLGDTAMYLCATSRGLAGGPTDTQYFGPGTRLTVL.

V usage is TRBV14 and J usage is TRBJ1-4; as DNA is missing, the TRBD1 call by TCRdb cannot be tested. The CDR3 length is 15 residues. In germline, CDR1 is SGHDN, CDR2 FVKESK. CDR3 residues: CAIYLKLKGGEKLFF.

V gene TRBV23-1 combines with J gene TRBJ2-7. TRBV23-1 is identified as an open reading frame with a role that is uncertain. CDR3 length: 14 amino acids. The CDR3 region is CASSQSDLYDEQYF.

The CDR3 sequence: CASSLAGTAGYEQYF. The V and J genes are TRBV4-1 and TRBJ2-7; TCRdb lists TRBD1, though no DNA is available to test this call. The CDR3 covers 15 residues. From germline, CDR1 is MGHRA and CDR2 YSYEKL.

CDR3 residues: CASSFTDTRIDTQYF. The chain carries TRBV28 and TRBJ2-3; TCRdb's D gene call, TRBD1, goes unchecked for lack of DNA. The CDR3 has 15 residues. CDR1 and CDR2 from the germline V gene are MDHEN and SYDVKM.

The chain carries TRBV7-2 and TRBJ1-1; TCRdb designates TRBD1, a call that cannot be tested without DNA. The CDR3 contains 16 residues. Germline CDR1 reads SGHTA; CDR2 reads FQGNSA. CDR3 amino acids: CASSLSLGARGTEAFF.

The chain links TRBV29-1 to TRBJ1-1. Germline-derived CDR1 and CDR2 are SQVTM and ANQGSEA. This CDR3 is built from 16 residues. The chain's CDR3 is CSVVGGEVTNVAEAFF.

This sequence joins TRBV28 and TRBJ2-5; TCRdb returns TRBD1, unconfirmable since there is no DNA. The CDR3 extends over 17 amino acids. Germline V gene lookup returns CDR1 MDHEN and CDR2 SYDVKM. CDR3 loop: CATIPVPGQGLQETQYF.

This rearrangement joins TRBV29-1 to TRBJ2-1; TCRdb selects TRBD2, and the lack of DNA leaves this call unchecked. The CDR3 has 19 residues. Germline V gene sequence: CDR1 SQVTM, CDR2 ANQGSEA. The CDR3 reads CSVESYLAGGVSSYNEQFF.

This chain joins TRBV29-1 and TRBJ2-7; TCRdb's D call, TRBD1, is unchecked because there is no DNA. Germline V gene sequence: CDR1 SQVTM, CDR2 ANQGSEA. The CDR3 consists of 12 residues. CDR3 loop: CSVVGTGIEQYF.

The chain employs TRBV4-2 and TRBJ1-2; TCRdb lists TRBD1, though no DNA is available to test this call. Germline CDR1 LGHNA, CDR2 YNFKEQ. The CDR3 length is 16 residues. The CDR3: CASSGTGGLAHYGYTF.

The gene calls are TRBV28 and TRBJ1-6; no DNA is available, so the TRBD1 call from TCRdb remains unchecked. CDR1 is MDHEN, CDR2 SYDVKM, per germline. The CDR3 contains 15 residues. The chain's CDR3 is CASSLSVDRHSPLHF.

This chain's CDR3 is CSVESGLYTEAFF. The V gene is TRBV29-1, the J gene TRBJ1-1. The CDR3 is 13 amino acids. The germline CDR1 and CDR2 sequences are SQVTM and ANQGSEA. The complete variable domain, with remaining parts taken from reference TRBV29-1 and TRBJ1-1, reads SAVISQKPSRDICQRGTSLTIQCQVDSQVTMMFWYRQQPGQSLTLIATANQGSEATYESGFVIDKFPISRPNLTFSTLTVSNMSPEDSSIYLCSVESGLYTEAFFGQGTRLTVV.

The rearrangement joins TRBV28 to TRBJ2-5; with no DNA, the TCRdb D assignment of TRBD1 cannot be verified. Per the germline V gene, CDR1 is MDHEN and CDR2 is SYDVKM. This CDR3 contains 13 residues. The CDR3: CASRGLGQETQYF.

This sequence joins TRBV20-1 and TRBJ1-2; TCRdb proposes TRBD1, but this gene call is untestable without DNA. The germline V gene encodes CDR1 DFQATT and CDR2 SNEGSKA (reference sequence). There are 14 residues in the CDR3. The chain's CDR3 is CSTRSREGAYGYTF.

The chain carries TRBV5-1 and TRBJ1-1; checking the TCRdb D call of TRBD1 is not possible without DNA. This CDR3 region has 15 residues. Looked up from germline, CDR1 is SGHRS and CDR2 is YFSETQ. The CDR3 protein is CASSLVGGMNTEAFF. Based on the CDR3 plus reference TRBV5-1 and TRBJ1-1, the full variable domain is KAGVTQTPRYLIKTRGQQVTLSCSPISGHRSVSWYQQTPGQGLQFLFEYFSETQRNKGNFPGRFSGRQFSNSRSEMNVSTLELGDSALYLCASSLVGGMNTEAFFGQGTRLTVV.

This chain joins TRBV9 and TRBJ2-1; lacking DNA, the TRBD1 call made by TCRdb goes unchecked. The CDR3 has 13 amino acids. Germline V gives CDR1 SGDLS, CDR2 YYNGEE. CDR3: CASSKGQWDEQFF.

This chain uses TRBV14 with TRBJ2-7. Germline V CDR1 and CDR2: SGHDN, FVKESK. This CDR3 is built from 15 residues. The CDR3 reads CASSQEWAEIDEQYF. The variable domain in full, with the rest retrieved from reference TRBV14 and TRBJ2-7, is EAGVTQFPSHSVIEKGQTVTLRCDPISGHDNLYWYRRVMGKEIKFLLHFVKESKQDESGMPNNRFLAERTGGTYSTLKVQPAELEDSGVYFCASSQEWAEIDEQYFGPGTRLTVT.

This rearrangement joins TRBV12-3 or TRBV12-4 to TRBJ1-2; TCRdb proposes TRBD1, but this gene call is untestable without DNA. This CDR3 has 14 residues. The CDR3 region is CASSLSPLSDGYTF.

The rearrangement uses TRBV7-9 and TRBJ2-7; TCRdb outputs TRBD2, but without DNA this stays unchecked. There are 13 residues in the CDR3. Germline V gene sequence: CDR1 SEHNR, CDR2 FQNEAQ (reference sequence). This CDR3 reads CASSLQGRHEQYF.

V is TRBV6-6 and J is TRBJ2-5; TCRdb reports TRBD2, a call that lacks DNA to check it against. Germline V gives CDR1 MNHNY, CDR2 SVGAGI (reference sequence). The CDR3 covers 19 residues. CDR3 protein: CASSYTQLTGTSGQETQYF.

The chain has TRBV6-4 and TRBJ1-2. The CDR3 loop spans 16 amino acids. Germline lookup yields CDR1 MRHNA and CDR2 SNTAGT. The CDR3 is CASSDEAGQAAYGYTF.

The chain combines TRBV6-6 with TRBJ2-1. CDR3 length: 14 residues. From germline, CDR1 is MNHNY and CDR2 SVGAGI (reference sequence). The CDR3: CASRLSGGRNEQFF.

Here the CDR3 reads CASSLEGADSYEQYF. This sequence joins TRBV5-1 and TRBJ2-7; TCRdb reports TRBD1, a call that lacks DNA to check it against. The CDR3 runs 15 residues. Germline CDR1 is SGHRS and CDR2 is YFSETQ.

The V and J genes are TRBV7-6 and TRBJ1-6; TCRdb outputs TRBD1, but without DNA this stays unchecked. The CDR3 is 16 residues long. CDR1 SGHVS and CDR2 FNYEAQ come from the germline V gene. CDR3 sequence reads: CASSLGETGTVSPLHF.

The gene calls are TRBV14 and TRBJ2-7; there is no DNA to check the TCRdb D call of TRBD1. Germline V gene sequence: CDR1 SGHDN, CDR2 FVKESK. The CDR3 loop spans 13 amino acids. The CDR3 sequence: CASSQGGWSEQYF.

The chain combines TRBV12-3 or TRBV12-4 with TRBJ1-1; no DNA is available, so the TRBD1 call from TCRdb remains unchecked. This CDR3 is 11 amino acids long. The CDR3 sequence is CASTLGTEAFF.